The 14 T cell receptor beta chains reported below all come from one sample, sequenced in a study of early T cells in non-severe SARS-CoV-2 infection. TCRdb analysed the 5' RACE reads with MiXCR anew, one entry per CDR3 protein. The sample holds tens of thousands of distinct CDR3 sequences, roughly 4.2% seen once. Sequencing used whole blood. Receptors originate from an adult who was a healthcare worker with PCR-confirmed SARS-CoV-2 infection or an uninfected control (not recorded which).

This clonotype was counted at least ten times. The V call is TRBV19, the J call TRBJ1-5, with 7 bases fitting TRBD1. Germline CDR1 LNHDA, CDR2 SQIVND (reference sequence). V was pared by 7 bases and J by 2 bases, with 8 bases of the junction left unmatched. The CDR3 covers 15 residues. The CDR3 here is CASKMDRSGNQPQHF. CDR3 DNA: TGTGCCAGTAAAATGGACAGGTCAGGCAATCAGCCCCAGCATTTT.

The sample holds many counts of this clonotype. The rearrangement uses TRBV12-3 or TRBV12-4 and TRBJ2-2; 11 bases are a match to TRBD2. This CDR3 spans 15 amino acids. The trim removed 3 bases at V and 8 bases at J, leaving 5 bases unmatched. The DNA for the CDR3 is TGTGCCAGCAGTTTGGTAGCGGGGGGGCTGGGGGAGCTGTTTTTT. Amino acids: CASSLVAGGLGELFF.

This clonotype was seen at least ten times. This chain connects TRBV3-1 to TRBJ1-5; possibly TRBD1 for D (6 bases). CDR3 length: 15 amino acids. From germline, CDR1 is LGHDT and CDR2 YNNKEL (reference sequence). V gave up 6 bases and J gave up 3 bases, with 15 bases separating them. The CDR3 DNA reads TGTGCCAGCAGTCTTTTCCGGGGGCCCAATCAGCCCCAGCATTTT. Translated: CASSLFRGPNQPQHF.

In its sample, this clonotype was seen many times. The chain employs TRBV7-9 and TRBJ2-5, with D possibly TRBD2 on 6 matching bases. The CDR3 covers 15 residues. The germline CDR1 and CDR2 sequences are SEHNR and FQNEAQ (reference sequence). V was pared by 5 bases and J by 3 bases, with 16 bases between. The CDR3, as DNA: TGTGCCAGCAGCCCCCCGTCGGGGGAAGAAGAGACCCAGTACTTC. Amino acid sequence: CASSPPSGEEETQYF.

This clonotype was detected ten times or more. The rearrangement joins TRBV10-1 to TRBJ2-1; D remains ambiguous. With 3 bases removed from V and 2 bases from J, the gap between germline ends came to 11 bases. The CDR3 has 15 residues. Germline V gene lookup returns CDR1 WNHNN and CDR2 SYGVQD (reference sequence). The CDR3 loop reads CASSDGVTPYNEQFF. DNA for the CDR3: TGCGCCAGCAGTGACGGTGTAACCCCCTACAATGAGCAGTTCTTC.

This clonotype came up many times. The rearrangement uses TRBV5-1 and TRBJ2-1; 10 bases are a match to TRBD1. Germline CDR1 reads SGHRS; CDR2 reads YFSETQ. This CDR3 comprises 16 residues. After removal of 4 bases from V and 3 bases from J, the junction contained 7 bases not matched to a gene. The DNA of the CDR3 is TGCGCCAGCAGCGCATACCGGGACAGGGGCTACAATGAGCAGTTCTTC. Protein product: CASSAYRDRGYNEQFF.

Ten or more counts support this clonotype. V and J are TRBV20-1 and TRBJ2-6; D is tentatively TRBD1 or TRBD2 (5 bases each). Trimming pared 1 base from V and 2 bases from J, leaving 12 bases between. The CDR3 is 16 residues long. CDR1 DFQATT and CDR2 SNEGSKA come from the germline V gene (reference sequence). CDR3 in amino acids: CSARVTGTPGANVLTF. CDR3 nucleotides: TGCAGTGCTAGAGTTACCGGGACCCCTGGGGCCAACGTCCTGACTTTC.

This chain links TRBV15 with TRBJ2-1, with 11 bases lining up with TRBD1. V lost 0 bases to trimming and J lost 4 bases; unmatched junction nucleotides: 2. The CDR3 consists of 16 residues. Germline V gives CDR1 LNHNV, CDR2 YYDKDF (reference sequence). CDR3 sequence reads: CATSREDRGLYNEQFF. The CDR3 DNA sequence: TGTGCCACCAGCAGAGAGGACAGGGGGCTATACAATGAGCAGTTCTTC. The variable domain in full, with the rest retrieved from reference TRBV15 and TRBJ2-1, is DAMVIQNPRYQVTQFGKPVTLSCSQTLNHNVMYWYQQKSSQAPKLLFHYYDKDFNNEADTPDNFQSRRPNTSFCFLDIRSPGLGDTAMYLCATSREDRGLYNEQFFGPGTRLTVL.

The rearrangement links TRBV7-9 to TRBJ2-3; unclear D gene. Trimming shortened V by 5 bases and J by 4 bases, and 4 bases separated the two germline ends. The germline CDR1 and CDR2 sequences are SEHNR and FQNEAQ (reference sequence). The CDR3 runs 11 residues. In DNA form, the CDR3 reads TGTGCCAGCAGCCAAGCAGATACGCAGTATTTT. Amino acid sequence: CASSQADTQYF.

This clonotype was recorded many times. The chain recombines TRBV20-1 with TRBJ1-3, with D uncertain. Trimming took 0 bases from V and 0 from J, leaving 9 bases between them. Germline V gene sequence: CDR1 DFQATT, CDR2 SNEGSKA (reference sequence). The CDR3 spans 15 residues. The CDR3: CSARDRKISGNTIYF. CDR3 coding DNA: TGCAGTGCTAGAGATCGCAAGATCTCTGGAAACACCATATATTTT.

This clonotype was counted a few times. The chain employs TRBV5-6 and TRBJ2-2; D is perhaps TRBD2 (5 bases). V shed 1 base and J shed 7 bases, with 8 bases lying between them. The CDR3 extends over 13 amino acids. Germline assignment: CDR1 SGHDT and CDR2 YYEEEE. The CDR3 reads CASSLLSVGELFF. CDR3 bases: TGTGCCAGCAGCTTGCTTAGCGTCGGGGAGCTGTTTTTT.

This rearrangement joins TRBV28 to TRBJ1-1; TRBD1 matches 11 bases. The CDR3 covers 14 residues. Trimming at V came to 6 bases and at J to 5 bases, leaving 5 bases not matched to a gene. Germline loops: CDR1 MDHEN, CDR2 SYDVKM. CDR3 DNA sequence: TGTGCCAGCAGATCGGACAGGGGGCGAACTGAAGCTTTCTTT. It translates to CASRSDRGRTEAFF.

This clonotype rates as medium-sized (0.01 to 0.1%). The J gene is TRBJ1-2, the V gene TRBV7-2; unclear D gene. V dropped 1 base and J dropped 4 bases, with 10 bases sitting between them. CDR1 and CDR2 (germline): SGHTA, FQGNSA. CDR3 length: 14 amino acids. The CDR3 is CASSLETVGYGYTF. The CDR3 coding sequence is TGTGCCAGCAGCTTAGAAACGGTGGGCTATGGCTACACCTTC.

This clonotype was seen only a few times. The chain has TRBV4-1 and TRBJ2-5; TRBD2 aligns across 12 bases. The CDR3 contains 16 residues. Germline CDR1 reads MGHRA; CDR2 reads YSYEKL. With 1 base clipped from V and 4 bases from J, the junction kept 4 bases outside the gene matches. CDR3 coding DNA: TGCGCCAGCAGCCAAGTCCCTAGCGGGGGGGCAGAGACCCAGTACTTC. It codes for CASSQVPSGGAETQYF.